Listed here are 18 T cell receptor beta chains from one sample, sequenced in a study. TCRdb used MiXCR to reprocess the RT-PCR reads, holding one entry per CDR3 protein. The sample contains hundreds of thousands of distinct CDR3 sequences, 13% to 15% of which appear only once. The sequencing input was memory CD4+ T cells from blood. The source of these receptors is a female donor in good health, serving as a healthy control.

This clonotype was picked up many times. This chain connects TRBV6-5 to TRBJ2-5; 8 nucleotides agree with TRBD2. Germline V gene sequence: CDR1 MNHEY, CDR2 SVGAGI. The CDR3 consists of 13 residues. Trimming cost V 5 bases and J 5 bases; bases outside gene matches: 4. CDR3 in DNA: TGTGCCAGCAGTCGACGGGAGGGTGAGACCCAGTACTTC. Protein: CASSRREGETQYF.

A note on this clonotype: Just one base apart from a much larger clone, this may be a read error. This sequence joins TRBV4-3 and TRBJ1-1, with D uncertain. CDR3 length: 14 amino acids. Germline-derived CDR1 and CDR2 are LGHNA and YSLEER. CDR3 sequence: CASSQESSRTEWYF. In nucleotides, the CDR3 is TGCGCCAGCAGCCAAGAATCGAGCAGAACGGAATGGTACTTT.

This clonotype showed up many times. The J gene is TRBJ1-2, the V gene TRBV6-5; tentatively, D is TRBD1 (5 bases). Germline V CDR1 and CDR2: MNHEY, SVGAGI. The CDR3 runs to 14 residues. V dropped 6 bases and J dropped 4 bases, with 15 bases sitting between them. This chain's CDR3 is CASRPDSRSYGYTF. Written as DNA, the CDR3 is TGTGCCAGCAGACCAGACAGTAGGAGCTATGGCTACACCTTC.

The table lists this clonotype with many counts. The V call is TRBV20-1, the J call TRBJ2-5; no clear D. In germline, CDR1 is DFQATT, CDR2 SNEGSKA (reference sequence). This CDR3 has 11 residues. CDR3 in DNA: TGCTGTAAACTAATTGGGGAGACCCAGTACTTC. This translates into CCKLIGETQYF.

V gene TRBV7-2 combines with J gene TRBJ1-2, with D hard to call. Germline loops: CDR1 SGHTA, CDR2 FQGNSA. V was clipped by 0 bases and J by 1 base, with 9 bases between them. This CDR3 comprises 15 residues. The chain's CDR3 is CASSLADGYNYGYTF. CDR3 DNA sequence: TGTGCCAGCAGCTTAGCCGACGGCTATAACTATGGCTACACCTTC. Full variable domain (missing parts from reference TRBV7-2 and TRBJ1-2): GAGVSQSPSNKVTEKGKDVELRCDPISGHTALYWYRQSLGQGLEFLIYFQGNSAPDKSGLPSDRFSAERTGGSVSTLTIQRTQQEDSAVYLCASSLADGYNYGYTFGSGTRLTVV.

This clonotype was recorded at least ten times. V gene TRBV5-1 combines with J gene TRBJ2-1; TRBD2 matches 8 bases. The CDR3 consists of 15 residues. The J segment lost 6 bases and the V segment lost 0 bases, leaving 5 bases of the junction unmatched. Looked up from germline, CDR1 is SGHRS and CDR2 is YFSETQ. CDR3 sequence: CASSLAVAGGNEQFF. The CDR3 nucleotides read TGCGCCAGCAGCTTGGCGGTCGCGGGGGGCAATGAGCAGTTCTTC. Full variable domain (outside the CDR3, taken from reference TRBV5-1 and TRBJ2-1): KAGVTQTPRYLIKTRGQQVTLSCSPISGHRSVSWYQQTPGQGLQFLFEYFSETQRNKGNFPGRFSGRQFSNSRSEMNVSTLELGDSALYLCASSLAVAGGNEQFFGPGTRLTVL.

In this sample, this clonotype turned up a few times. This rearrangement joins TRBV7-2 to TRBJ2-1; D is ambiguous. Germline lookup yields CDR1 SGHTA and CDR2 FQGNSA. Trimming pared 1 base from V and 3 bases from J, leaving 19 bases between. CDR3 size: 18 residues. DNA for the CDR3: TGTGCCAGCAGCTTAGTGAACTGGCAGCCGAAACTCTACAATGAGCAGTTCTTC. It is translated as CASSLVNWQPKLYNEQFF.

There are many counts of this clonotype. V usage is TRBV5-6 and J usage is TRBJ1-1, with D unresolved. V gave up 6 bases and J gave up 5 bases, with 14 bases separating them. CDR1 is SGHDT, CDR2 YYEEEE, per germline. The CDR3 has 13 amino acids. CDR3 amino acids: CASTKKGWTEAFF. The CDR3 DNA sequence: TGTGCCAGCACCAAAAAAGGTTGGACTGAAGCTTTCTTT.

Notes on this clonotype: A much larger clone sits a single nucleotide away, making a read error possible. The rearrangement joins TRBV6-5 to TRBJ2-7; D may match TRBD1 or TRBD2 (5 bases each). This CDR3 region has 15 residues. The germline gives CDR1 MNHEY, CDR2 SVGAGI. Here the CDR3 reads CASSYVRDGAYEQNF. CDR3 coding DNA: TGTGCCAGCAGTTACGTAAGGGACGGTGCCTACGAGCAGAACTTC.

The CDR3 here is CASSFYIRVGTEAFF. In DNA, the CDR3 is TGTGCCAGCAGCTTTTATATTAGGGTAGGGACTGAAGCTTTCTTT. The chain carries TRBV5-8 and TRBJ1-1; no definite D call. Germline assignment: CDR1 SGHTS and CDR2 YDEGEE. V lost 2 bases, J lost 5 bases, and 16 bases lay in between. There are 15 residues in the CDR3.

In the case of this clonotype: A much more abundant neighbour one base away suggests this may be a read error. The CDR3 sequence is CAICEGLAGVYEQYF. The CDR3 region has the DNA TGTGCCATCTGTGAGGGCCTAGCGGGAGTGTACGAGCAGTACTTC. The J gene is TRBJ2-7, the V gene TRBV10-3; 10 bases line up with TRBD2. The CDR3 contains 15 residues. The germline gives CDR1 ENHRY, CDR2 SYGVKD.

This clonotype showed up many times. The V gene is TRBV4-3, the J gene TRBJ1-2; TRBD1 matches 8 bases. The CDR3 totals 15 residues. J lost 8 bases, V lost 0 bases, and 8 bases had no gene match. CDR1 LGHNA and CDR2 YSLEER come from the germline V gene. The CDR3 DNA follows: TGCGCCAGCAGCCAAGATTGGCGGACAGGGACCGGCTACACCTTC. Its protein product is CASSQDWRTGTGYTF.

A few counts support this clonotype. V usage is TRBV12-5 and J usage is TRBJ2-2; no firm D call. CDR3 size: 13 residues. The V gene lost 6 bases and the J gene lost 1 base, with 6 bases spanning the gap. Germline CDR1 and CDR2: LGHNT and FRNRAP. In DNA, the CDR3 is TGTGCTAGTGGCTGGGAGAACACCGGGGAGCTGTTTTTT. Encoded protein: CASGWENTGELFF.

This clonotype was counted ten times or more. The CDR3 region is CAITPSPRENGYTF. DNA for the CDR3: TGTGCCATCACCCCGTCCCCGCGGGAAAATGGCTACACCTTC. V gene TRBV10-3 combines with J gene TRBJ1-2; no clear D gene. The CDR3 runs 14 residues. Trimming removed 7 bases at V and 6 bases at J, with 18 bases between. CDR1 and CDR2 (germline): ENHRY, SYGVKD.

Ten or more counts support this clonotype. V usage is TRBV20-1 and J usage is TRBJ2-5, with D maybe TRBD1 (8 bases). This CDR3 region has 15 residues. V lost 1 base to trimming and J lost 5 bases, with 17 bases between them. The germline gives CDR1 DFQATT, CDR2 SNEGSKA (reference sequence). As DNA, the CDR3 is TGCAGTGCTAGAGCCCTTGGACAGGGAGGGGAGACCCAGTACTTC. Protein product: CSARALGQGGETQYF.

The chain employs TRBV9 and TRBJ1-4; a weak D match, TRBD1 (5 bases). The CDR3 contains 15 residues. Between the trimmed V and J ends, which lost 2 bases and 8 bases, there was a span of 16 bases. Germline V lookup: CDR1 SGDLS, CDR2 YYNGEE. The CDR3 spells CASSVRDAWGEKLFF. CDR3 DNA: TGTGCCAGCAGCGTGAGGGACGCCTGGGGGGAAAAACTGTTTTTT.

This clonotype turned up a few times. As DNA, the CDR3 is TGTGCCAGCAGTGGGCTAGCGGGAGGTAACTACGAGCAGTACTTC. The encoded protein is CASSGLAGGNYEQYF. The rearrangement uses TRBV6-1 and TRBJ2-7; 11 bases are a match to TRBD2. V lost 4 bases to trimming and J lost 3 bases; unmatched junction nucleotides: 5. Germline assignment: CDR1 MNHNS and CDR2 SASEGT. The CDR3 contains 15 residues.

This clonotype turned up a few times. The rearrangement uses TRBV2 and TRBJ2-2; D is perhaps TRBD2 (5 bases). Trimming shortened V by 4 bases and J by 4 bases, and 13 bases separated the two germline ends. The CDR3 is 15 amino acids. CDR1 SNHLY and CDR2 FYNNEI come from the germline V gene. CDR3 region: CASSGSGSGTGELFF. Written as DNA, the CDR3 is TGTGCCAGCAGTGGTTCGGGGTCTGGCACCGGGGAGCTGTTTTTT.